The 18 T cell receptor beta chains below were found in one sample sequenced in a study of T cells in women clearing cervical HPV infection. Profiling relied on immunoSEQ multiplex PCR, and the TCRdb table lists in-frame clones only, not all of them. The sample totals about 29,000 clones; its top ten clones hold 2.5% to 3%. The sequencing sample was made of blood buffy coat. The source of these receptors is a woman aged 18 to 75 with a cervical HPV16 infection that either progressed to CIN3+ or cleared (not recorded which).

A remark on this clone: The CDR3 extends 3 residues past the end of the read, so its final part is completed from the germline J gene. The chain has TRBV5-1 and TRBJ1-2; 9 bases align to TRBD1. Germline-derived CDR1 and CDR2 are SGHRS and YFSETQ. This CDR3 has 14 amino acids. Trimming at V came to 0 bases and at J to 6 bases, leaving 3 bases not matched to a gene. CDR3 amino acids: CASSLAGTGHGYTF. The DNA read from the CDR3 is TGCGCCAGCAGCTTGGCGGGGACAGGGCATGGC.

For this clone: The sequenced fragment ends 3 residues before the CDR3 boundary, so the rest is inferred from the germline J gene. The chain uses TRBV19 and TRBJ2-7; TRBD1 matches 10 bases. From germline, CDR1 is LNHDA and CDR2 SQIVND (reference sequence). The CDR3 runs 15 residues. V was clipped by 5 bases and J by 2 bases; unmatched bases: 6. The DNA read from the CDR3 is TGTGCCAGTAGTCCGGGACAGGGGACAACCTACGAG. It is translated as CASSPGQGTTYE. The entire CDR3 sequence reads CASSPGQGTTYEQYF.

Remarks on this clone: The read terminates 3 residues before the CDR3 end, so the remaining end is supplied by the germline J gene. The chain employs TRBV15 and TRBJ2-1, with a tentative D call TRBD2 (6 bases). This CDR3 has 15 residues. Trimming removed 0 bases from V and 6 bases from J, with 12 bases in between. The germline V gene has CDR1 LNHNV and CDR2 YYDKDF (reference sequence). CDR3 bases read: TGTGCCACCAGCAGAGATTGGGGGACTTCCAATGAG. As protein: CATSRDWGTSNE. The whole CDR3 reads CATSRDWGTSNEQFF.

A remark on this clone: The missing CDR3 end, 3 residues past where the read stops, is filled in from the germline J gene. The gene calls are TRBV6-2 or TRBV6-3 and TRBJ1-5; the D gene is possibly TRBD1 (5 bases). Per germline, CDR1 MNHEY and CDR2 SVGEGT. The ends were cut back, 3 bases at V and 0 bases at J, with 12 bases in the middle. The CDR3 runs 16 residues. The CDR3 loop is CASSYGGDYSNQPQHF. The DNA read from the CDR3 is TGTGCCAGCAGTTATGGAGGGGATTATAGCAATCAGCCC.

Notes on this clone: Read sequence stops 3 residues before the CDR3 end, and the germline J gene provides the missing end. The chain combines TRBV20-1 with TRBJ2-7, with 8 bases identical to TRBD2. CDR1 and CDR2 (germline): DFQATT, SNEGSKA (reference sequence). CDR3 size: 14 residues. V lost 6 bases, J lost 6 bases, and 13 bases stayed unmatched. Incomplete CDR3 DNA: TGCAGTGCCAAGAAGCGGGGGCTCCGGGCCGAG. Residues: CSAKKRGLRAE. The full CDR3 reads CSAKKRGLRAEQYF.

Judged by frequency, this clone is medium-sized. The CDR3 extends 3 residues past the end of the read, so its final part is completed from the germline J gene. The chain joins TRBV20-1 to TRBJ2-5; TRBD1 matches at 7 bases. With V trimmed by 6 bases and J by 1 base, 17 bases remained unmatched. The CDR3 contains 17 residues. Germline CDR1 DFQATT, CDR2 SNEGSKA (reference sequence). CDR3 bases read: TGCAGTGCCCCCCACCCAACAGGGGTAGGTCCCCAAGAGACC. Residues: CSAPHPTGVGPQET. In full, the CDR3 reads CSAPHPTGVGPQETQYF.

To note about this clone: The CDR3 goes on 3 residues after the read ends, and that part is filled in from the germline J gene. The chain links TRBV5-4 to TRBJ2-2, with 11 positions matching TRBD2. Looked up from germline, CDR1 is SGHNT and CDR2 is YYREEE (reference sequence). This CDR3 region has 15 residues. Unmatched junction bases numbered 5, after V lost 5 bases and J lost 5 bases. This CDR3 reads CASSLAGGQTGELFF. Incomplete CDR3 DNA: TGTGCCAGCAGTCTAGCGGGGGGACAAACCGGGGAG. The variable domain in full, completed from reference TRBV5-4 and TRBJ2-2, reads ETGVTQSPTHLIKTRGQQVTLRCSSQSGHNTVSWYQQALGQGPQFIFQYYREEENGRGNFPPRFSGLQFPNYSSELNVNALELDDSALYLCASSLAGGQTGELFFGEGSRLTVL.

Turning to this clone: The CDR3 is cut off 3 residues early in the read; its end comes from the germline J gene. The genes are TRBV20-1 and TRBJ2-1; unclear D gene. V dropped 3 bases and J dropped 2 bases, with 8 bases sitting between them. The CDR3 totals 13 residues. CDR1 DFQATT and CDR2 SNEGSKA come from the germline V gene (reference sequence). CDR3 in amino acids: CSASTEAYNEQFF. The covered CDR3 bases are TGCAGTGCTAGCACAGAAGCCTACAATGAG.

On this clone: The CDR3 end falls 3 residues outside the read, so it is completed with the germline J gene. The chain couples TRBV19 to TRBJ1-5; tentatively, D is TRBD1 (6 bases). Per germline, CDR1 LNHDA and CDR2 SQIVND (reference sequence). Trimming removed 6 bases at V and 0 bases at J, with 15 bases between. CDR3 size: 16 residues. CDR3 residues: CASRPLQGSSNQPQHF. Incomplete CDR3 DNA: TGTGCCAGTAGACCCCTACAGGGTTCTAGCAATCAGCCC.

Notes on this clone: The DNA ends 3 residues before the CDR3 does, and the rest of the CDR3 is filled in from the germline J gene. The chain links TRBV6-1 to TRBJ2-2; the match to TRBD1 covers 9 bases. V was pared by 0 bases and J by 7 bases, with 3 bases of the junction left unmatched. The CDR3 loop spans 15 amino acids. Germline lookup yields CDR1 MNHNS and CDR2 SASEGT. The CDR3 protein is CASSEATGGHGELFF. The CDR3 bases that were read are TGTGCCAGCAGTGAAGCAACAGGGGGCCACGGGGAG.

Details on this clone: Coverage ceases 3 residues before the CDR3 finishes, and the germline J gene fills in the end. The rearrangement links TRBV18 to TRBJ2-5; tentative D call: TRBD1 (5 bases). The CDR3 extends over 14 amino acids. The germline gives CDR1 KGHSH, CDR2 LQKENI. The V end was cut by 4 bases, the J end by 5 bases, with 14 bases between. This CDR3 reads CASSLGRVLETQYF. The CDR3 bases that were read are TGTGCCAGCTCACTGGGCAGGGTGTTGGAGACC.

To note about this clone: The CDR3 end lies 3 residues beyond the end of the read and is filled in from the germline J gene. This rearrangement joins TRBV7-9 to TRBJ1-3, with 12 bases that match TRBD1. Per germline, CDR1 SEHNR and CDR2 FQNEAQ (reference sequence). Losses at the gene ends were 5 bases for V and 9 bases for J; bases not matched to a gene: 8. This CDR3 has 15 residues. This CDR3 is CASSTRDRGRGTIYF. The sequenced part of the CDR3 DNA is TGTGCCAGCAGCACCCGGGACAGGGGGCGGGGCACC.

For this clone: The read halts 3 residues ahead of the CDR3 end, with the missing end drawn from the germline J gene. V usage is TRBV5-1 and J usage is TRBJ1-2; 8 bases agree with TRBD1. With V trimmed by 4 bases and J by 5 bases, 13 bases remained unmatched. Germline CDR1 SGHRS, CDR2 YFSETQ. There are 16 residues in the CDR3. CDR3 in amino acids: CASSPGTGGWAYGYTF. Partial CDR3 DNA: TGCGCCAGCAGCCCCGGGACAGGCGGCTGGGCATATGGC.

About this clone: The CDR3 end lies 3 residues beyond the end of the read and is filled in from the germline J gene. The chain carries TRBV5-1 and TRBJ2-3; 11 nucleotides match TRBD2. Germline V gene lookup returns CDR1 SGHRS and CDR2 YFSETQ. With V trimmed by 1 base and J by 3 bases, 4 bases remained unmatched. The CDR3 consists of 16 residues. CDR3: CASSLSLAGGTDTQYF. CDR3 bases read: TGCGCCAGCAGCTTGAGTCTAGCGGGAGGAACAGATACG.

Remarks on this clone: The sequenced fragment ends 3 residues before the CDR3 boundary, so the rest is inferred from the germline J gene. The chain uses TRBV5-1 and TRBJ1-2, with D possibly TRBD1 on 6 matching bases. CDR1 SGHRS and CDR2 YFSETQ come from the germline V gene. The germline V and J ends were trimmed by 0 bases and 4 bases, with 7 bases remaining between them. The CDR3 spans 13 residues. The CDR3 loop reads CASSLDRVYGYTF. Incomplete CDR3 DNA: TGCGCCAGCAGCTTGGACAGGGTCTATGGC.

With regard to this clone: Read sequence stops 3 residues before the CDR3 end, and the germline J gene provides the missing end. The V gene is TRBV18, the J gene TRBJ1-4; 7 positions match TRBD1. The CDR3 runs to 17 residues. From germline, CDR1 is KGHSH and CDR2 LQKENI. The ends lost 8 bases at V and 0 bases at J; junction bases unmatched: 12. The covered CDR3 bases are TGTGCCAGCGCGCGCCGGGACAGTTATTCAACTAATGAAAAA. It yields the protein CASARRDSYSTNEK. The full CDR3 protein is CASARRDSYSTNEKLFF.

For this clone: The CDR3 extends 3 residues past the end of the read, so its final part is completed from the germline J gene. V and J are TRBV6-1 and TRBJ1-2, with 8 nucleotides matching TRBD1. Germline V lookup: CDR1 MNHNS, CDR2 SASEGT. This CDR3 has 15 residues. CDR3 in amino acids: CASSELRGQGDDYTF. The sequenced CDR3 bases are TGTGCCAGCAGTGAACTCCGAGGACAGGGAGACGAC.

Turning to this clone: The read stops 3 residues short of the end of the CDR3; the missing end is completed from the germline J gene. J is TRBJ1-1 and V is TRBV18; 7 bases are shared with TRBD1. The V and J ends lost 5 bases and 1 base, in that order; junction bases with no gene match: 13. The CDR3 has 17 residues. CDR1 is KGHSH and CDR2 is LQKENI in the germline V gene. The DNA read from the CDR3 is TGTGCCAGCTCAGTCACGACAGGGCAAAGCGAGAACACTGAA. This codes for CASSVTTGQSENTE. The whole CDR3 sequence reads CASSVTTGQSENTEAFF.